These 10 T cell receptor beta chains were sequenced from one sample in a study of graft-versus-host responses after intestinal transplantation. Method: immunoSEQ multiplex PCR; TCRdb's copy keeps in-frame clones and lacks some. This sample carries 75,000 to 100,000 clones, more than 70% of them seen once, and the ten largest clones take about 1.5%. Sequences were derived from PBMCs, sampled 255 days after intestinal transplant. These receptors all come from a human patient who received an intestinal transplant, so some T cells may come from the graft donor.

V and J are TRBV6-1 and TRBJ1-2; D gene unclear. V was cut by 3 bases and J by 7 bases, with 15 bases left in between. Germline assignment: CDR1 MNHNS and CDR2 SASEGT. This CDR3 is 14 amino acids long. The CDR3 DNA sequence: TGTGCCAGCAGTGAGGCAGGTTTGGTAGGTGGCTACACCTTC. Protein product: CASSEAGLVGGYTF.

In regard to this clone: At one end the junction does not follow the germline gene, possibly because of a read error. The V gene is TRBV6-5, the J gene TRBJ2-7, with TRBD2 matching over 13 bases. Germline V lookup: CDR1 MNHEY, CDR2 SVGAGI. The CDR3 spans 14 residues. CDR3 amino acids: CASSRTSGSIERYF. The CDR3 DNA reads as TGTGCCAGCAGTCGGACTAGCGGGAGTATAGAGCGGTACTTC.

V gene TRBV19 combines with J gene TRBJ1-3; D might be TRBD1 (6 bases). In germline, CDR1 is LNHDA, CDR2 SQIVND (reference sequence). Trimming took 2 bases from V and 0 from J, leaving 11 bases between them. The CDR3 is 16 residues long. The CDR3 loop is CASSIRGGLSGNTIYF. CDR3 in DNA: TGTGCCAGTAGTATAAGGGGGGGCCTCTCTGGAAACACCATATATTTT. Full variable domain (remainder filled in from reference TRBV19 and TRBJ1-3): DGGITQSPKYLFRKEGQNVTLSCEQNLNHDAMYWYRQDPGQGLRLIYYSQIVNDFQKGDIAEGYSVSREKKESFPLTVTSAQKNPTAFYLCASSIRGGLSGNTIYFGEGSWLTVV.

The rearrangement joins TRBV28 to TRBJ1-2; TRBD1 aligns across 11 bases. The V and J ends lost 10 bases and 7 bases, in that order; junction bases with no gene match: 8. This CDR3 comprises 13 residues. Per the germline V gene, CDR1 is MDHEN and CDR2 is SYDVKM. This CDR3 reads CAIGTGGLGGYTF. For the CDR3, the DNA is TGTGCCATTGGGACAGGGGGTCTAGGTGGCTACACCTTC.

V is TRBV15 and J is TRBJ2-1; TRBD1 is a possible D gene (6 bases). With 3 bases removed from V and 5 bases from J, the gap between germline ends came to 14 bases. Germline-derived CDR1 and CDR2 are LNHNV and YYDKDF (reference sequence). The length of the CDR3 is 15 residues. The CDR3 DNA sequence: TGTGCCACCAGCAGGGGTGACAGGATCGACAATGAGCAGTTCTTC. It yields the protein CATSRGDRIDNEQFF.

This chain connects TRBV4-1 to TRBJ1-1, with D uncertain. Germline CDR1 reads MGHRA; CDR2 reads YSYEKL. The germline V and J ends were trimmed by 4 bases and 4 bases, with 13 bases remaining between them. The CDR3 sequence is 14 residues long. CDR3 sequence (DNA): TGCGCCAGCAGCCCGCGGGGTCCGGGCACTGAAGCTTTCTTT. This encodes CASSPRGPGTEAFF.

V and J are TRBV11-2 and TRBJ2-3, with 13 bases aligning to TRBD2. Unmatched junction bases numbered 6, after V lost 4 bases and J lost 5 bases. The CDR3 runs to 16 residues. CDR1 and CDR2 from the germline V gene are SGHAT and FQNNGV. The CDR3 DNA reads TGTGCCAGCAGCTCGTTTACTAGCGGGGGGGGAGATACGCAGTATTTT. The encoded protein is CASSSFTSGGGDTQYF. Based on the CDR3 plus reference TRBV11-2 and TRBJ2-3, the full variable domain is EAGVAQSPRYKIIEKRQSVAFWCNPISGHATLYWYQQILGQGPKLLIQFQNNGVVDDSQLPKDRFSAERLKGVDSTLKIQPAKLEDSAVYLCASSSFTSGGGDTQYFGPGTRLTVL.

The chain employs TRBV6-6 and TRBJ2-2; no clear D. Germline loops: CDR1 MNHNY, CDR2 SVGAGI (reference sequence). The CDR3 loop spans 12 amino acids. Trimming left V 6 bases short and J 6 bases short, with 8 bases between. The CDR3 DNA follows: TGTGCCAGCAGCCCTACGGCCGGGGAGCTGTTTTTT. This encodes CASSPTAGELFF.

The chain employs TRBV2 and TRBJ2-5; D not resolved. V was pared by 8 bases and J by 3 bases, with 13 bases between. Germline CDR1 SNHLY, CDR2 FYNNEI. The CDR3 spans 13 residues. CDR3 DNA: TGTGCCAGCGGGGTAGAGGAGAAAGAGACCCAGTACTTC. It yields the protein CASGVEEKETQYF.

This rearrangement joins TRBV7-2 to TRBJ1-5, with D perhaps matching TRBD1 (6 bases). The CDR3 runs to 15 residues. V was pared by 1 base and J by 2 bases, with 9 bases between. Germline CDR1 and CDR2: SGHTA and FQGNSA. In DNA, the CDR3 is TGTGCCAGCAGCTTAGTTCCAGGGGGCAATCAGCCCCAGCATTTT. Protein product: CASSLVPGGNQPQHF.